A few counts support the clone carrying this TCR beta chain. Its antigen is undetermined. Via MiXCR, TCRdb re-called the RT-PCR reads, giving one row per CDR3 protein. The table records hundreds of thousands of distinct CDR3 sequences, 25% of them present only once. This entry belongs to a study of response to subunit inactivated influenza vaccine. Whole-study results and caveats: Each seasonal influenza vaccination, the authors suggested, recruits few new T cells.

Trimming cost V 2 bases and J 8 bases; bases outside gene matches: 5. The CDR3 is 14 amino acids. The rearrangement uses TRBV12-3 or TRBV12-4 and TRBJ1-4, with 7 nucleotides matching TRBD1. This receptor was taken from a man between 45 and 60 years old who received an inactivated influenza vaccine. Sequenced here: CD4+ T cells sorted from PBMCs, sampled about 5 days after vaccination. The CDR3 sequence is CASSLLGGREKLFF. The CDR3, as DNA: TGTGCCAGCAGTTTACTAGGGGGCAGAGAAAAACTGTTTTTT.